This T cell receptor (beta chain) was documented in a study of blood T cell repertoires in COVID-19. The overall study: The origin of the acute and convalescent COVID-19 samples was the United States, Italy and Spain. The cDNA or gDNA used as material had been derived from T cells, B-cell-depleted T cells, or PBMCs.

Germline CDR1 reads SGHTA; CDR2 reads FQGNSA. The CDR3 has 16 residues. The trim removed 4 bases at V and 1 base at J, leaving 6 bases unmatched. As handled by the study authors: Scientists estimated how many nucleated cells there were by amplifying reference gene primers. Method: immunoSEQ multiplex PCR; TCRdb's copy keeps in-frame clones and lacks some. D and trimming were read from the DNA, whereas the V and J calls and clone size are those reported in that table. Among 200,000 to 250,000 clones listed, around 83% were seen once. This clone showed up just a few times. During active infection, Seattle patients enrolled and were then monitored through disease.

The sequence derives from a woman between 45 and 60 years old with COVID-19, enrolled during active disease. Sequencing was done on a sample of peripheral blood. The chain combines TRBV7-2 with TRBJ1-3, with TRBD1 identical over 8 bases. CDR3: CASSSGQGHSGNTIYF. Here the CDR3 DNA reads TGTGCCAGCAGCTCCGGACAGGGTCATTCTGGAAACACCATATATTTT.